The 20 T cell receptor beta chains below come from one sample, sequenced in a study of brain metastases from non-small cell lung cancer. Repertoires were generated with immunoSEQ multiplex PCR, while TCRdb's copy carries only in-frame clones and drops some. The sample yields some 4,000 clones, 70% to 90% seen once. Source material: primary lung tumor tissue. The receptor set was obtained from a donor over 35 with non-small cell lung cancer.

In this sample, this clone turned up once. The chain links TRBV6-2 or TRBV6-3 to TRBJ2-1, with TRBD1 as a possible D gene (5 bases). Germline V lookup: CDR1 MNHEY, CDR2 SVGEGT. Trimming left V 6 bases short and J 8 bases short, with 14 bases between. The CDR3 is 13 amino acids. The CDR3 spells CASSRPQGDEQFF. DNA of the CDR3: TGTGCCAGCAGCCGACCGCAGGGCGATGAGCAGTTCTTC.

Notes on this clone: The identical CDR3 is also encoded by other nucleotide sequences in the sample. The V call is TRBV20-1, the J call TRBJ1-1, with D unclear. The CDR3 is 11 amino acids. Deletions cut 4 bases from V and 2 bases from J, with 5 bases between. CDR1 DFQATT and CDR2 SNEGSKA come from the germline V gene (reference sequence). CDR3 coding DNA: TGCAGTGCTACAGATAACACTGAAGCTTTCTTT. Its protein product is CSATDNTEAFF.

The chain is built from TRBV6-5 and TRBJ2-7, with no clear D. Germline V gene sequence: CDR1 MNHEY, CDR2 SVGAGI. The CDR3 totals 11 residues. V gave up 0 bases and J gave up 6 bases, with 3 bases separating them. CDR3 nucleotide sequence: TGTGCCAGCAGTTACTCCCGCGAGCAGTACTTC. Translation: CASSYSREQYF.

The genes are TRBV5-1 and TRBJ1-1; the D is unclear. Germline CDR1 is SGHRS and CDR2 is YFSETQ. V was shortened by 0 bases and J by 4 bases, with 10 bases between the two germline ends. The CDR3 runs 14 residues. The DNA for the CDR3 is TGCGCCAGCAGCTTGGGAGCGGCCGGCACTGAAGCTTTCTTT. Encoded protein: CASSLGAAGTEAFF.

This chain joins TRBV4-2 and TRBJ2-2, with D possibly TRBD2 on 7 matching bases. The germline V and J ends were trimmed by 0 bases and 5 bases, with 19 bases remaining between them. This CDR3 comprises 18 residues. Germline CDR1 LGHNA, CDR2 YNFKEQ. The CDR3 sequence is CASSQDLGGLARTGELFF. In nucleotides, the CDR3 is TGTGCCAGCAGCCAAGATTTGGGGGGGCTAGCGAGGACCGGGGAGCTGTTTTTT.

This sequence joins TRBV6-5 and TRBJ1-2; no reliable D call. This CDR3 has 14 residues. CDR1 and CDR2 from the germline V gene are MNHEY and SVGAGI. Deletions cut 0 bases from V and 2 bases from J, with 7 bases between. The CDR3 region has the DNA TGTGCCAGCAGTTACTCGAACAACAACTATGGCTACACCTTC. This encodes CASSYSNNNYGYTF.

The chain employs TRBV7-9 and TRBJ2-5, with D perhaps TRBD1 (6 bases). In germline, CDR1 is SEHNR, CDR2 FQNEAQ (reference sequence). With 5 bases removed from V and 2 bases from J, the gap between germline ends came to 9 bases. The CDR3 has 13 residues. The CDR3 nucleotides are TGTGCCAGCAGCACGACAGGTCAAGAGACCCAGTACTTC. Protein product: CASSTTGQETQYF.

The rearrangement joins TRBV14 to TRBJ1-6; no clear D. CDR1 and CDR2 (germline): SGHDN, FVKESK. V was trimmed by 0 bases and J by 7 bases, leaving 4 bases between them. CDR3 length: 13 residues. CDR3 coding DNA: TGTGCCAGCAGCCAAGAAGAGAATTCACCCCTCCACTTT. This sequence encodes CASSQEENSPLHF.

This clone was seen once. The V gene is TRBV18, the J gene TRBJ2-3, with 14 nucleotides matching TRBD2. V shed 3 bases, J shed 3 bases, and the junction held 2 bases outside the gene matches. The CDR3 spans 16 residues. In germline, CDR1 is KGHSH, CDR2 LQKENI. CDR3 sequence: CASSPRLAGGTDTQYF. For the CDR3, the DNA is TGTGCCAGCTCACCGAGACTAGCGGGGGGGACAGATACGCAGTATTTT.

J is TRBJ2-3 and V is TRBV10-3, with TRBD2 matching over 9 bases. The CDR3 is made up of 14 amino acids. V dropped 10 bases and J dropped 4; count of bases not matched to a gene: 9. Germline values: CDR1 ENHRY, CDR2 SYGVKD. The CDR3 nucleotides are TGTGCCAGCAGATTGGGACTAGCCTCAGATACGCAGTATTTT. It yields the protein CASRLGLASDTQYF.

Only a few counts were recorded for this clone. The V and J genes are TRBV6-4 and TRBJ2-3; no clear D. The CDR3 consists of 14 residues. Trimming cost V 5 bases and J 0 bases, with 9 bases left between them. Germline V gene data show CDR1 as MRHNA and CDR2 as SNTAGT. The CDR3 sequence: CASSNGFSTDTQYF. For the CDR3, the DNA is TGTGCCAGCAGTAACGGGTTTAGCACAGATACGCAGTATTTT.

This chain links TRBV6-6 with TRBJ2-1; D possibly corresponds to TRBD2 (6 bases). Deletions cut 5 bases from V and 0 bases from J, with 11 bases between. Per germline, CDR1 MNHNY and CDR2 SVGAGI (reference sequence). There are 15 residues in the CDR3. CDR3 nucleotide sequence: TGTGCCAGCAGTGACTACGGGGGCTCCTACAATGAGCAGTTCTTC. This gives the protein CASSDYGGSYNEQFF.

The rearrangement links TRBV2 to TRBJ1-2; D may be TRBD1 (5 bases). The CDR3 loop spans 16 amino acids. V gave up 4 bases and J gave up 5 bases, with 20 bases separating them. Germline V gene lookup returns CDR1 SNHLY and CDR2 FYNNEI. The CDR3 nucleotides read TGTGCCAGCAGTGGGGACGGACTACAGTTTCGTTATGGCTACACCTTC. Amino acid sequence: CASSGDGLQFRYGYTF.

The chain combines TRBV30 with TRBJ2-7; TRBD1 matches 8 bases. Unmatched junction bases numbered 9, after V lost 8 bases and J lost 6 bases. This CDR3 has 12 residues. Germline assignment: CDR1 GTSNPN and CDR2 SVGIG (reference sequence). CDR3 sequence reads: CAGNRGLGEQYF. CDR3 DNA sequence: TGTGCCGGAAACAGGGGGTTAGGCGAGCAGTACTTC.

The rearrangement links TRBV7-2 to TRBJ2-3; D perhaps matches TRBD2 (6 bases). The length of the CDR3 is 15 residues. Between the trimmed V and J ends, which lost 3 bases and 5 bases, there was a span of 15 bases. Germline CDR1 SGHTA, CDR2 FQGNSA. Written as DNA, the CDR3 is TGTGCCAGCAGCTTGGGGGGAGGTTGGGGAGATACGCAGTATTTT. Its protein is CASSLGGGWGDTQYF.

Worth noting for this clone: The junction shows a germline mismatch at one end, possibly a read error. The chain links TRBV5-4 to TRBJ1-2; TRBD1 aligns across 10 bases. Germline CDR1 SGHNT, CDR2 YYREEE (reference sequence). CDR3 length equals 14 residues. Written as DNA, the CDR3 is TGTGTCAGCAGCTCCGACAGGGGGCTTGGTGGCTACACCTTC. This codes for CVSSSDRGLGGYTF.

The chain joins TRBV6-2 or TRBV6-3 to TRBJ1-1; no clear D gene. Trimming took 2 bases from V and 6 from J, leaving 10 bases between them. The CDR3 runs to 13 residues. The germline V gene encodes CDR1 MNHEY and CDR2 SVGEGT. Here the CDR3 DNA reads TGTGCCAGCAGTTACGGGATGGACGCTGAAGCTTTCTTT. This gives the protein CASSYGMDAEAFF.

The V call is TRBV5-1, the J call TRBJ2-7; 9 bases agree with TRBD1. This CDR3 has 15 amino acids. V dropped 0 bases and J dropped 7; count of bases not matched to a gene: 8. Germline V CDR1 and CDR2: SGHRS, YFSETQ. The CDR3 DNA reads as TGCGCCAGCAGCTTGGAGGGGGACAGGGTTTGTGAGCAGTACTTC. Its protein product is CASSLEGDRVCEQYF.

The chain links TRBV24-1 to TRBJ2-3; 9 bases fit TRBD1. The CDR3 length is 14 residues. V lost 7 bases and J lost 4; bases outside the gene matches: 5. The germline CDR1 and CDR2 sequences are KGHDR and SFDVKD. The CDR3 spells CATSSGTGPDTQYF. The DNA of the CDR3 is TGTGCCACCAGCTCCGGGACAGGGCCAGATACGCAGTATTTT.

The chain has TRBV30 and TRBJ1-4; tentatively, D is TRBD1 (6 bases). This CDR3 is built from 13 residues. Looked up from germline, CDR1 is GTSNPN and CDR2 is SVGIG (reference sequence). V was clipped by 4 bases and J by 7 bases, with 13 bases between them. The CDR3 sequence is CAWTRGISEKLFF. In DNA, the CDR3 is TGTGCCTGGACTAGGGGGATAAGTGAAAAACTGTTTTTT.